This TCR beta chain originates from a study of T cell responses to AZD1222 COVID-19 vaccine. General study results and limits: Donors skewed white British and female; clonal diversity was possibly underestimated. Reportedly, nearly half the spike-specific TCRs target unmutated variant regions. The peak T cell response came first, and repertoires were sampled only after it. There were vaccine-associated CD4 TCRs across spike, dominant at 160-218 and 743-854.

Note on this clone: The antigen remains unidentified.

The table came from immunoSEQ multiplex PCR; TCRdb's copy has only in-frame clones and leaves some out. The sample shows about 140,000 clones, roughly 88% of them seen only once. Germline trimming cut 7 bases from V and 2 bases from J; bases unmatched to any gene: 5. The length of the CDR3 is 13 residues. The sequencing here drew on peripheral blood, taken on day 0 of AZD1222 vaccination. The clonotype comes from an adult in good health. The J gene is TRBJ2-7, the V gene TRBV12-3 or TRBV12-4; 7 bases line up with TRBD1. The CDR3 loop is CASKLTGTYEQYF. CDR3 nucleotides: TGTGCCAGCAAGCTGACAGGGACCTACGAGCAGTACTTC.